These 8 T cell receptor beta chains originate from one sample sequenced in a study of blood T cell repertoires in COVID-19. Sequencing used immunoSEQ multiplex PCR; TCRdb keeps in-frame clones, though not all of them. The sample comprises some 70,000 clones, roughly 77% of which are singletons, and more than 0.7% rests with the top ten. The sequenced sample consisted of peripheral blood. These receptors were obtained from a woman aged 65 to 85 with acute or convalescent COVID-19.

This clone has a single count. V usage is TRBV18 and J usage is TRBJ1-6; D not certain. Germline V CDR1 and CDR2: KGHSH, LQKENI. Between the trimmed V and J ends, which lost 2 bases and 7 bases, there was a span of 9 bases. This CDR3 comprises 14 residues. The CDR3 protein is CASSPSGRNSPLHF. The CDR3 DNA reads as TGTGCCAGCTCACCATCGGGTCGGAATTCACCCCTCCACTTT.

The chain carries TRBV29-1 and TRBJ1-2; D remains ambiguous. V lost 3 bases, J lost 5 bases, and 10 bases lay in between. The CDR3 has 12 residues. Per the germline V gene, CDR1 is SQVTM and CDR2 is ANQGSEA. The CDR3 spells CSVETVQYGYTF. In nucleotides, the CDR3 is TGCAGCGTTGAGACTGTACAATATGGCTACACCTTC.

Here the CDR3 reads CASSSSGTGLLYEQYF. The CDR3 DNA is TGTGCCAGCAGTTCATCCGGGACAGGGCTTCTCTACGAGCAGTACTTC. The chain recombines TRBV28 with TRBJ2-7; 9 bases fit TRBD1. CDR3 length: 16 amino acids. With 4 bases clipped from V and 3 bases from J, the junction kept 10 bases outside the gene matches. Germline V gene sequence: CDR1 MDHEN, CDR2 SYDVKM. Variable domain in full (rest from reference TRBV28 and TRBJ2-7): DVKVTQSSRYLVKRTGEKVFLECVQDMDHENMFWYRQDPGLGLRLIYFSYDVKMKEKGDIPEGYSVSREKKERFSLILESASTNQTSMYLCASSSSGTGLLYEQYFGPGTRLTVT.

The rearrangement links TRBV19 to TRBJ1-1; D call uncertain. Germline CDR1 reads LNHDA; CDR2 reads SQIVND (reference sequence). With 2 bases removed from V and 2 bases from J, the gap between germline ends came to 6 bases. The CDR3 runs to 13 residues. The CDR3 is CASSIKRNTEAFF. CDR3 DNA: TGTGCCAGTAGTATAAAGAGAAACACTGAAGCTTTCTTT.

This sequence joins TRBV6-5 and TRBJ2-7; D remains ambiguous. This CDR3 has 13 residues. Trimming removed 2 bases from V and 2 bases from J, with 7 bases in between. From germline, CDR1 is MNHEY and CDR2 SVGAGI. CDR3 residues: CASSYPGTYEQYF. As DNA, the CDR3 is TGTGCCAGCAGTTACCCTGGCACCTACGAGCAGTACTTC.

The V and J genes are TRBV30 and TRBJ2-6, with a possible D match to TRBD1 (7 bases). V lost 2 bases, J lost 3 bases, and 17 bases lay in between. This CDR3 has 17 residues. Per the germline V gene, CDR1 is GTSNPN and CDR2 is SVGIG (reference sequence). This chain's CDR3 is CAWSRRGQLDGANVLTF. The CDR3 nucleotides are TGTGCCTGGAGTAGGAGGGGACAGTTGGATGGGGCCAACGTCCTGACTTTC.

The chain links TRBV19 to TRBJ1-4; TRBD1 aligns across 10 bases. Germline CDR1 is LNHDA and CDR2 is SQIVND (reference sequence). The V segment lost 5 bases and the J segment 8 bases; nucleotides outside the gene matches: 2. The CDR3 sequence is 13 residues long. CDR3 bases: TGTGCCAGTAGTCGACAGGGGGCCGAAAAACTGTTTTTT. It codes for CASSRQGAEKLFF.

The chain is built from TRBV11-3 and TRBJ2-5, with D possibly being TRBD1 (6 bases). The CDR3 is 15 residues long. Trimming left V 5 bases short and J 6 bases short, with 19 bases between. The germline V gene encodes CDR1 SGHNT and CDR2 YENEEA. The CDR3 nucleotides are TGTGCCAGCAGCGCCGAAAAACAGGGCGAGAAGACCCAGTACTTC. Amino acid sequence: CASSAEKQGEKTQYF. Filled out from reference TRBV11-3 and TRBJ2-5, the complete variable domain reads EAGVVQSPRYKIIEKKQPVAFWCNPISGHNTLYWYLQNLGQGPELLIRYENEEAVDDSQLPKDRFSAERLKGVDSTLKIQPAELGDSAVYLCASSAEKQGEKTQYFGPGTRLLVL.